What follows is one T cell receptor (beta chain) and its context. The V and J ends lost 7 bases and 3 bases, in that order; junction bases with no gene match: 7. Germline V gene data show CDR1 as SGHRS and CDR2 as YFSETQ. There are 13 residues in the CDR3. This sample is part of a study of shared T cell receptors in the human thymus. The repertoire was sequenced with immunoSEQ multiplex PCR; TCRdb's copy has only in-frame clones and lacks some. The table includes hundreds of thousands of clones, more than 75% detected once. These records were also assigned to another study, of human thymus T cells. From that paper: Thymus tissue was removed during corrective cardiac surgery. Related research reported highly overlapping thymic repertoires among unrelated individuals.

The specimen sequenced was thymocytes. The rearrangement links TRBV5-1 to TRBJ2-7, with 7 bases matching TRBD1. This receptor was obtained from a boy less than two years old with a congenital heart defect. The CDR3: CASRIGGSYEQYF. The CDR3 coding sequence is TGCGCCAGCCGCATAGGGGGCAGCTACGAGCAGTACTTC.